This T cell receptor (beta chain) was profiled in a study of cytomegalovirus exposure and HLA in healthy donors. This clone was found a few times. Its antigen is as yet unknown. V lost 6 bases and J 6 bases, leaving 20 bases between the germline ends. CDR3 length: 15 residues. Germline lookup yields CDR1 LNHDA and CDR2 SQIVND (reference sequence). Though probably carrying unrecorded immune exposures, donors were nominally healthy at sampling. PCR amplification relied on 60 Vbeta primers (plus 13 Jbeta primers). Libraries were prepared by immunoSEQ multiplex PCR; TCRdb keeps only in-frame clonotypes and omits some of them. The sample contains 250,000 to 350,000 clones, approximately 70% of which appear only once. Study results and caveats: It is likely that the observed cluster of highly shared sequence variants was a sequencing artifact. In vitro data verified a few CMV-associated chains as specific for CMV antigens.

The rearrangement joins TRBV19 to TRBJ1-1, with D uncertain. The receptor's source is a female donor in good health and CMV-seronegative. The sample consisted of PBMCs. The CDR3 region is CASSPRLQRLSEAFF. The CDR3 nucleotides read TGTGCCAGTAGCCCCAGACTACAACGCTTGTCTGAAGCTTTCTTT.